These 25 T cell receptor beta chains were sequenced from one sample in a study of T cell changes during pregnancy in multiple sclerosis (dated by TCRdb to the late 2010s). The library was made by the immunoSEQ multiplex PCR assay. What TCRdb holds here is the immuneACCESS table cut down to in-frame rearrangements. Part of the clones is not present; checked against another copy, under half of the missing clones reflect an unresolved V gene, and the others are unexplained. The sample table lists around 81,000 clones, over 85% of them with a count of one. The top ten clones comprise 3.7% of the sample. This specimen was peripheral blood, taken after pregnancy. These receptors were obtained from a female donor in good health, enrolled as a control in a pregnancy study.

This chain connects TRBV6-4 to TRBJ1-1, with TRBD1 identical over 7 bases. Trimming removed 5 bases from V and 4 bases from J; junction bases left unmatched: 7. Germline V gives CDR1 MRHNA, CDR2 SNTAGT. This CDR3 region has 14 residues. The CDR3 loop is CASSSGQEGTEAFF. As DNA, the CDR3 is TGTGCCAGCAGTTCCGGACAGGAAGGCACTGAAGCTTTCTTT.

The J gene is TRBJ2-3, the V gene TRBV10-3; possible D gene TRBD2, 6 bases. Trimming removed 4 bases at V and 7 bases at J, with 18 bases between. The CDR3 totals 15 residues. Germline V lookup: CDR1 ENHRY, CDR2 SYGVKD. The CDR3 sequence: CAISGVSGTLNTQYF. As DNA, the CDR3 is TGTGCCATCAGTGGGGTTTCCGGGACTCTAAATACGCAGTATTTT.

The chain recombines TRBV7-3 with TRBJ1-1; a weak D match, TRBD1 (5 bases). This CDR3 comprises 14 residues. V gave up 5 bases and J gave up 5 bases, with 15 bases separating them. Germline CDR1 reads SGHTA; CDR2 reads FQGTGA. CDR3 protein: CASSLGGGGTEAFF. The CDR3 DNA follows: TGTGCCAGCAGCCTAGGCGGGGGAGGGACTGAAGCTTTCTTT.

The V gene is TRBV6-4, the J gene TRBJ2-1; 9 bases are shared with TRBD1. The CDR3 is made up of 14 amino acids. CDR1 is MRHNA and CDR2 is SNTAGT in the germline V gene. The junction had 6 bases not matched to a gene; V was cut back by 6 bases and J by 6 bases. Written as DNA, the CDR3 is TGTGCCAGCAGCCGGGGACAGGGAGGCAATGAGCAGTTCTTC. Amino acids: CASSRGQGGNEQFF.

The gene calls are TRBV5-8 and TRBJ2-3, with 7 nucleotides matching TRBD1. The germline V gene encodes CDR1 SGHTS and CDR2 YDEGEE. The CDR3 has 15 amino acids. V shed 4 bases, J shed 1 base, and the junction held 6 bases outside the gene matches. CDR3 sequence: CASSPYRGGTDTQYF. As DNA, the CDR3 is TGTGCCAGCAGCCCTTACAGGGGAGGCACAGATACGCAGTATTTT.

The rearrangement uses TRBV5-1 and TRBJ1-6; 8 bases align to TRBD1. In germline, CDR1 is SGHRS, CDR2 YFSETQ. The CDR3 has 15 residues. V shed 4 bases and J 8 bases; nucleotides not matched to a gene: 8. The CDR3 sequence: CASSGVTGGDSPLHF. CDR3 DNA sequence: TGCGCCAGCAGCGGGGTCACAGGGGGTGATTCACCCCTCCACTTT.

This clone was counted once. This chain connects TRBV6-5 to TRBJ2-5; 8 bases map to TRBD2. Per the germline V gene, CDR1 is MNHEY and CDR2 is SVGAGI. V trimming: 5 bases; J trimming: 1 base; junction bases outside the gene matches: 6. The CDR3 loop spans 15 amino acids. The CDR3 here is CASSPSLAVQETQYF. The CDR3 region has the DNA TGTGCCAGCAGTCCGTCACTAGCGGTCCAAGAGACCCAGTACTTC.

V usage is TRBV6-5 and J usage is TRBJ2-2; D unresolved. Trimming took 6 bases from V and 2 from J, leaving 4 bases between them. CDR1 and CDR2 from the germline V gene are MNHEY and SVGAGI. The CDR3 totals 12 residues. CDR3 in DNA: TGTGCCAGCAGCCGTAACACCGGGGAGCTGTTTTTT. It codes for CASSRNTGELFF.

This clone was observed once. CDR3 DNA sequence: TGTGCCAGCAGTTCGAACAGTGCCATGATCTACGAGCAGTACTTC. This gives the protein CASSSNSAMIYEQYF. The chain uses TRBV28 and TRBJ2-7; D is uncertain. Trimming took 4 bases from V and 3 from J, leaving 16 bases between them. Germline CDR1 is MDHEN and CDR2 is SYDVKM. The CDR3 sequence is 15 residues long.

This chain uses TRBV12-2 with TRBJ2-7; the D call in the table, TRBD2, was not verified against the DNA. TRBV12-2 is recorded as a pseudogene. The CDR3 extends over 17 amino acids. The CDR3 DNA follows: TGTGCAAGACCCCCATCCCCCCCCACTAGAGTCCCCTACGAGCAGTACTTC. It codes for CARPPSPPTRVPYEQYF.

Concerning this clone: Other DNA sequences in the same sample also yield this CDR3. The chain links TRBV30 to TRBJ1-2, with 7 bases matching TRBD1. The CDR3 extends over 14 amino acids. Trimming took 1 base from V and 8 from J; bases not matched to a gene: 10. Germline-derived CDR1 and CDR2 are GTSNPN and SVGIG (reference sequence). The CDR3 is CAWSGFGTAYGYTF. The CDR3 DNA sequence: TGTGCCTGGAGTGGGTTCGGGACAGCCTACGGCTACACCTTC.

The genes are TRBV2 and TRBJ1-2; 8 positions match TRBD1. CDR3 length equals 16 residues. CDR1 is SNHLY and CDR2 is FYNNEI in the germline V gene. The trim removed 0 bases at V and 3 bases at J, leaving 6 bases unmatched. In DNA, the CDR3 is TGTGCCAGCAGTGAAGCGGGCAGGGGGCGGGACTATGGCTACACCTTC. Its translation is CASSEAGRGRDYGYTF.

This chain connects TRBV2 to TRBJ2-5, with D possibly being TRBD2 (6 bases). V dropped 4 bases and J dropped 4 bases, with 25 bases sitting between them. Germline V gene lookup returns CDR1 SNHLY and CDR2 FYNNEI. CDR3 size: 18 residues. The chain's CDR3 is CASSGYKGLGGVGETQYF. The CDR3 DNA reads as TGTGCCAGCAGTGGTTATAAGGGTTTGGGCGGGGTTGGAGAGACCCAGTACTTC.

The chain joins TRBV6-1 to TRBJ2-5, with 10 bases aligning to TRBD2. Looked up from germline, CDR1 is MNHNS and CDR2 is SASEGT. This CDR3 is 15 amino acids long. Losses at the gene ends were 5 bases for V and 2 bases for J; bases not matched to a gene: 5. The CDR3 nucleotides read TGTGCCAGCAGTAAACTAGCGGGGTCACAAGAGACCCAGTACTTC. It yields the protein CASSKLAGSQETQYF.

This sequence joins TRBV6-5 and TRBJ2-1, with TRBD2 as a possible D gene (6 bases). Germline CDR1 MNHEY, CDR2 SVGAGI. Between the trimmed V and J ends, which lost 6 bases and 4 bases, there was a span of 16 bases. This CDR3 is 15 amino acids long. CDR3 sequence (DNA): TGTGCCAGCAGGTCAACCGGAGGGGCTTACAATGAGCAGTTCTTC. It specifies CASRSTGGAYNEQFF.

The chain combines TRBV6-1 with TRBJ2-1; TRBD1 matches 10 bases. The germline CDR1 and CDR2 sequences are MNHNS and SASEGT. V gave up 4 bases and J gave up 8 bases; unmatched junction bases: 8. The CDR3 is made up of 15 amino acids. The CDR3 loop reads CASSGSGTGAHEQFF. The CDR3 region has the DNA TGTGCCAGCAGTGGCTCCGGGACAGGGGCCCATGAGCAGTTCTTC.

This chain connects TRBV9 to TRBJ2-1; D call uncertain. The germline V gene has CDR1 SGDLS and CDR2 YYNGEE. V lost 0 bases to trimming and J lost 0 bases, with 16 bases between them. This CDR3 comprises 18 residues. CDR3 amino acids: CASSVATRSLSSYNEQFF. The CDR3 DNA reads as TGTGCCAGCAGCGTAGCTACCAGGTCCCTGAGCTCCTACAATGAGCAGTTCTTC.

J is TRBJ1-1 and V is TRBV13; D not certain. Per germline, CDR1 PRHDT and CDR2 FYEKMQ (reference sequence). Trimming shortened V by 2 bases and J by 0 bases, and 4 bases separated the two germline ends. There are 13 residues in the CDR3. As DNA, the CDR3 is TGTGCCAGCAGCTTAAGCATGAACACTGAAGCTTTCTTT. Translating gives CASSLSMNTEAFF.

This rearrangement joins TRBV28 to TRBJ1-5; 7 nucleotides align to TRBD1. Germline lookup yields CDR1 MDHEN and CDR2 SYDVKM. This CDR3 is built from 19 residues. Trimming removed 4 bases from V and 1 base from J; junction bases left unmatched: 16. For the CDR3, the DNA is TGTGCCAGCAGTTCCATCCGGGACAGTGGCCGTATCAGCAATCAGCCCCAGCATTTT. Its protein is CASSSIRDSGRISNQPQHF.

This chain links TRBV5-5 with TRBJ1-1; TRBD1 is a possible D gene (6 bases). The V gene's germline CDR1 is SGHKS and CDR2 YYEKEE (reference sequence). The germline V and J ends were trimmed by 0 bases and 4 bases, with 7 bases remaining between them. CDR3 length: 13 amino acids. CDR3 loop: CASSLVGATEAFF. CDR3 nucleotide sequence: TGTGCCAGCAGCTTGGTGGGGGCCACTGAAGCTTTCTTT.

The rearrangement uses TRBV6-6 and TRBJ2-5; possibly TRBD2 for D (5 bases). CDR1 and CDR2 from the germline V gene are MNHNY and SVGAGI (reference sequence). The V and J ends lost 6 bases and 4 bases respectively, with 21 bases between them. The CDR3 runs 16 residues. CDR3 sequence reads: CASRTSTALGGETQYF. The CDR3 DNA sequence: TGTGCCAGCAGGACCTCGACCGCTCTAGGAGGAGAGACCCAGTACTTC.

The V and J genes are TRBV7-9 and TRBJ1-1; D gene uncertain. Trimming took 5 bases from V and 3 from J, leaving 10 bases between them. From germline, CDR1 is SEHNR and CDR2 FQNEAQ (reference sequence). This CDR3 contains 13 residues. The CDR3 reads CASSPFIDTEAFF. CDR3 bases: TGTGCCAGCAGCCCATTCATAGACACTGAAGCTTTCTTT.

J is TRBJ1-6 and V is TRBV2, with TRBD1 matching 7 bases. The V and J ends lost 6 bases and 7 bases, in that order; junction bases with no gene match: 6. CDR3 length: 14 amino acids. Germline assignment: CDR1 SNHLY and CDR2 FYNNEI. CDR3 loop: CASRANRGNSPLHF. As DNA, the CDR3 is TGTGCCAGCAGGGCCAACAGGGGCAATTCACCCCTCCACTTT.

This sequence joins TRBV6-5 and TRBJ2-3; 13 bases are shared with TRBD2. The CDR3 has 16 residues. The trim removed 2 bases at V and 7 bases at J, leaving 6 bases unmatched. CDR1 and CDR2 (germline): MNHEY, SVGAGI. The CDR3 spells CASSYPTSGGIYTQYF. In DNA form, the CDR3 reads TGTGCCAGCAGTTACCCGACTAGCGGGGGGATTTATACGCAGTATTTT.

The chain uses TRBV4-1 and TRBJ2-2, with 7 bases that match TRBD2. CDR1 is MGHRA and CDR2 is YSYEKL in the germline V gene. V lost 0 bases to trimming and J lost 2 bases; unmatched junction nucleotides: 9. The CDR3 is made up of 18 amino acids. CDR3 loop: CASSQDRASGVNTGELFF. CDR3 nucleotide sequence: TGCGCCAGCAGCCAAGACCGGGCTAGCGGAGTCAACACCGGGGAGCTGTTTTTT.